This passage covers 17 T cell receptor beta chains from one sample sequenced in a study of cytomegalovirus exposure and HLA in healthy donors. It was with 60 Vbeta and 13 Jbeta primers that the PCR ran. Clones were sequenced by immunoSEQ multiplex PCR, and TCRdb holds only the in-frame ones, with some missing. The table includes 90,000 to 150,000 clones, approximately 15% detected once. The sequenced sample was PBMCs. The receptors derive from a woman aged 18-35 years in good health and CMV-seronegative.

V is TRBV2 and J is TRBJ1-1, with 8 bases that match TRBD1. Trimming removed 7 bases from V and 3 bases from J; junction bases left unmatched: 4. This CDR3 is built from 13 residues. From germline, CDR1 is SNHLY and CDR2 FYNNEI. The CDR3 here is CASTRGLYTEAFF. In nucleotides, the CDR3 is TGTGCCAGCACCAGGGGGCTGTACACTGAAGCTTTCTTT.

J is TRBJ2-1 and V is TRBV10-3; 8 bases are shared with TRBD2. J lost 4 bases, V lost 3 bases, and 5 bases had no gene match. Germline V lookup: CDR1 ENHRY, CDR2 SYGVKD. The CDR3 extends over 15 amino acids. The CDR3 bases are TGTGCCATCAGTGATCGGGGGGGCGCTTACAATGAGCAGTTCTTC. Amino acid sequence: CAISDRGGAYNEQFF.

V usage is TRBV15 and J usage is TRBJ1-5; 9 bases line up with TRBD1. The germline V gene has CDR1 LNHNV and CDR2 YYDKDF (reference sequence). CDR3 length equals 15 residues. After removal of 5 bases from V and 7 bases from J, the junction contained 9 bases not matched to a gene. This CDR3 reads CATSQDRGILQPQHF. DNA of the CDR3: TGTGCCACCAGCCAGGACAGGGGCATTTTGCAGCCCCAGCATTTT.

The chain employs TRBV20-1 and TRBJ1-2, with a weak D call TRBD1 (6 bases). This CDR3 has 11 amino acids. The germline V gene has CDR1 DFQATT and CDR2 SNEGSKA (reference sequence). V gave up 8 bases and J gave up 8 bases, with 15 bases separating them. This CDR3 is CSPKDRPGYTF. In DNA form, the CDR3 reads TGCAGTCCCAAAGACAGGCCGGGCTACACCTTC.

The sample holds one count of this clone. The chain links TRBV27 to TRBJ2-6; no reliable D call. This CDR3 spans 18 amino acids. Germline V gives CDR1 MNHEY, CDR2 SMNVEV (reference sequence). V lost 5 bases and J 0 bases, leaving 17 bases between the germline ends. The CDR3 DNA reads TGTGCCAGCAGTCCTTCCCTGAGGCCCAGCTCTGGGGCCAACGTCCTGACTTTC. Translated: CASSPSLRPSSGANVLTF.

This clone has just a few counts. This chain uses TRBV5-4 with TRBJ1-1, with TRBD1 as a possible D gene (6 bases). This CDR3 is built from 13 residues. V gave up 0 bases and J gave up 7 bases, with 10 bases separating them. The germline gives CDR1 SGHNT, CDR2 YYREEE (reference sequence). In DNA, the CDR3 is TGTGCCAGCAGCTTGGGGACAGCATTTGAAGCTTTCTTT. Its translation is CASSLGTAFEAFF. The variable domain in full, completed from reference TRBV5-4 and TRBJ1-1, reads ETGVTQSPTHLIKTRGQQVTLRCSSQSGHNTVSWYQQALGQGPQFIFQYYREEENGRGNFPPRFSGLQFPNYSSELNVNALELDDSALYLCASSLGTAFEAFFGQGTRLTVV.

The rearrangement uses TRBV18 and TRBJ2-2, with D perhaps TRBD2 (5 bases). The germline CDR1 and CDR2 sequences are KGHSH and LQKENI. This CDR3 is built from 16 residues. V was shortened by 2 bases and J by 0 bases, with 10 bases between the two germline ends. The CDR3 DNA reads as TGTGCCAGCTCACCAACGATGGGAGCGAACACCGGGGAGCTGTTTTTT. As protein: CASSPTMGANTGELFF.

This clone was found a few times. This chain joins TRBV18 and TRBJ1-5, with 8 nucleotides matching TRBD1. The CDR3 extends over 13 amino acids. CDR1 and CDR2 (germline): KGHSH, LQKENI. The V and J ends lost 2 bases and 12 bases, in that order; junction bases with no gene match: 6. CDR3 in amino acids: CASSPEDRVGQHF. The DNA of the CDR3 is TGTGCCAGCTCACCAGAGGACAGGGTGGGCCAGCATTTT.

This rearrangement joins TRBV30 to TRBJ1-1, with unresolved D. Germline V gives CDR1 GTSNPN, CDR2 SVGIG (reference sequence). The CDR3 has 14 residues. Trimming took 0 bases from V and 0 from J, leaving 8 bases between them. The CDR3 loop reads CAWSVIALNTEAFF. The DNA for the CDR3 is TGTGCCTGGAGTGTTATAGCGTTGAACACTGAAGCTTTCTTT.

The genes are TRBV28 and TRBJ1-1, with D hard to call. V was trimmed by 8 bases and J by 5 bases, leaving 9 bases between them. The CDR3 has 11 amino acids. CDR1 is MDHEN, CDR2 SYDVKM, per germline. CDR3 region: CASARATEAFF. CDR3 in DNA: TGTGCCAGCGCGAGGGCTACTGAAGCTTTCTTT.

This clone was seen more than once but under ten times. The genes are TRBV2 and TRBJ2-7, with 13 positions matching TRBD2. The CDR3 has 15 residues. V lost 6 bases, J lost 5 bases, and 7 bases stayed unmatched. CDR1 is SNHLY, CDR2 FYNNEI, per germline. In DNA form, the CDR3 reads TGTGCCAGCAGCGGGGCACTAGCGGGGGGGAACGAGCAGTACTTC. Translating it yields CASSGALAGGNEQYF.

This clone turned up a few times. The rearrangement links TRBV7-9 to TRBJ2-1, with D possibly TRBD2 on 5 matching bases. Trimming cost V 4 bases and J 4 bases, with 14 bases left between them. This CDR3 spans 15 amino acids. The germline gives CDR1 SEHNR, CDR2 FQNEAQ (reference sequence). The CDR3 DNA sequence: TGTGCCAGCAGCTCTCAAGCGGTAAAGTACAATGAGCAGTTCTTC. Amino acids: CASSSQAVKYNEQFF.

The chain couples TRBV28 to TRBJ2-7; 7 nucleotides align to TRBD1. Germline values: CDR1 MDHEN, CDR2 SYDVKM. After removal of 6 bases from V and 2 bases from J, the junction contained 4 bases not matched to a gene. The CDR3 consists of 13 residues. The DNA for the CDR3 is TGTGCCAGCAGAAGGGGGCTCACCTACGAGCAGTACTTC. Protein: CASRRGLTYEQYF. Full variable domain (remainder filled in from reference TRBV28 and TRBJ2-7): DVKVTQSSRYLVKRTGEKVFLECVQDMDHENMFWYRQDPGLGLRLIYFSYDVKMKEKGDIPEGYSVSREKKERFSLILESASTNQTSMYLCASRRGLTYEQYFGPGTRLTVT.

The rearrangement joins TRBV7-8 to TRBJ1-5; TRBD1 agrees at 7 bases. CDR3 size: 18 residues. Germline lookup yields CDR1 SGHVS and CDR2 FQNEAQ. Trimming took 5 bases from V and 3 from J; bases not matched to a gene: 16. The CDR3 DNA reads TGTGCCAGCAGCCCTTGGGCCAGGGGGGACGGACACAATCAGCCCCAGCATTTT. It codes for CASSPWARGDGHNQPQHF. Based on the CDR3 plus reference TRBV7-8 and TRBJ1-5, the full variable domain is GAGVSQSPRYKVAKRGQDVALRCDPISGHVSLFWYQQALGQGPEFLTYFQNEAQLDKSGLPSDRFFAERPEGSVSTLKIQRTQQEDSAVYLCASSPWARGDGHNQPQHFGDGTRLSIL.

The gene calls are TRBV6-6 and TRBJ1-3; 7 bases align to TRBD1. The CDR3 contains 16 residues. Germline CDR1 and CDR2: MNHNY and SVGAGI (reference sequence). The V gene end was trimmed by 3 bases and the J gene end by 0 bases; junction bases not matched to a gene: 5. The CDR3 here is CASSYPTGSSGNTIYF. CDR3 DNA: TGTGCCAGCAGTTATCCGACAGGGAGCTCTGGAAACACCATATATTTT.

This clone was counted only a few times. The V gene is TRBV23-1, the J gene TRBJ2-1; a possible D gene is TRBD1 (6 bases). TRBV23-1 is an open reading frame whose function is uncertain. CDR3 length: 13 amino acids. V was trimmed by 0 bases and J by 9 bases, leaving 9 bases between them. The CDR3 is CASSQSPRGEQFF. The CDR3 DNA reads TGCGCCAGCAGTCAATCGCCCAGGGGTGAGCAGTTCTTC.

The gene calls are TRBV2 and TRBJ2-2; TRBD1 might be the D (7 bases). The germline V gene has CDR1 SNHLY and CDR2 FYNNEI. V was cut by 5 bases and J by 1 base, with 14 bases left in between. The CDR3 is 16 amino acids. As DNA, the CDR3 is TGTGCCAGCAGTCTTCGGGGGACAGTGAACACCGGGGAGCTGTTTTTT. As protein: CASSLRGTVNTGELFF.